The source of this TCR beta chain is a study of immune evolution from preneoplasia to lung adenocarcinoma. Note on this clone: As yet, its antigen is unknown.

Sequencing used immunoSEQ multiplex PCR; TCRdb keeps in-frame clones, though not all of them. The profile covers about 3,800 clones, with more than 65% appearing a single time and around 8.1% taken by the ten largest. Germline CDR1 reads MNHEY; CDR2 reads SMNVEV (reference sequence). Deletions cut 2 bases from V and 3 bases from J, with 11 bases between. The CDR3 contains 14 residues. Notes on the study in general: Top clone share appeared to fall from AAH through AIS, MIA, adenocarcinoma. Later-stage lesions seemingly showed higher T cell density and diversity than normal lung.

This clonotype was obtained from a person between 65 and 79 years old with lung adenocarcinoma. The chain combines TRBV27 with TRBJ2-7; D remains ambiguous. Material: FFPE adjacent normal lung tissue. CDR3 sequence reads: CASSLQPKLYEQYF. The CDR3 DNA sequence: TGTGCCAGCAGTTTACAACCGAAACTCTACGAGCAGTACTTC.